Below, 19 T cell receptor beta chains from the same sample are listed, as sequenced in a study of cytomegalovirus exposure and HLA in healthy donors. PCR used 60 Vbeta primers and 13 Jbeta primers. Repertoires were generated with immunoSEQ multiplex PCR, while TCRdb's copy carries only in-frame clones and drops some. Of 170,000 or so clones listed, approximately 84% are singletons. Sequencing was carried out using PBMCs. These receptor sequences come from a girl aged 5 to 17 in good health and CMV-seropositive.

The CDR3 nucleotides read TGTGCCAGCATGTCGGGACAGATCATGAACACTGAAGCTTTCTTT. It is translated as CASMSGQIMNTEAFF. This chain joins TRBV27 and TRBJ1-1, with 7 bases matching TRBD1. The length of the CDR3 is 15 residues. Per germline, CDR1 MNHEY and CDR2 SMNVEV (reference sequence). V lost 7 bases, J lost 0 bases, and 8 bases stayed unmatched.

The chain employs TRBV5-4 and TRBJ2-7, with TRBD1 matching over 11 bases. Unmatched junction bases numbered 10, after V lost 4 bases and J lost 10 bases. This CDR3 spans 14 amino acids. Germline loops: CDR1 SGHNT, CDR2 YYREEE (reference sequence). This CDR3 reads CASSMDRGPMDQYF. The CDR3 DNA sequence: TGTGCCAGCAGCATGGACAGGGGGCCCATGGATCAGTACTTC.

The rearrangement uses TRBV27 and TRBJ2-5; 8 bases line up with TRBD1. With the DNA end fitting TRBJ2-7 better, the J assignment may be wrong. The CDR3 length is 15 residues. Germline lookup yields CDR1 MNHEY and CDR2 SMNVEV (reference sequence). CDR3 region: CASSFLDRVADEQYF. The CDR3 nucleotides are TGTGCCAGCAGTTTCCTGGACAGGGTGGCGGACGAGCAGTACTTC.

The rearrangement links TRBV5-6 to TRBJ2-5; maybe TRBD2 (5 bases). Near its end, the DNA agrees better with TRBJ2-7, so the J call may be wrong. The germline CDR1 and CDR2 sequences are SGHDT and YYEEEE. The CDR3 length is 14 residues. CDR3: CASSVGGFSYEQYF. The CDR3 DNA is TGTGCCAGCAGCGTAGGAGGCTTCTCCTACGAGCAGTACTTC.

This chain connects TRBV29-1 to TRBJ1-2, with TRBD1 matching over 8 bases. J lost 8 bases, V lost 8 bases, and 13 bases had no gene match. The CDR3 length is 13 residues. Germline-derived CDR1 and CDR2 are SQVTM and ANQGSEA. CDR3 coding DNA: TGCAGCCTCCGGGACAGGTCCCCGGGAGGCTACACCTTC. Amino acid sequence: CSLRDRSPGGYTF.

The chain carries TRBV30 and TRBJ1-2; 9 bases align to TRBD1. J lost 1 base, V lost 5 bases, and 8 bases had no gene match. The CDR3 runs to 15 residues. Looked up from germline, CDR1 is GTSNPN and CDR2 is SVGIG (reference sequence). CDR3 DNA: TGTGCCTGGCGTGCCTCGGGACAGGGTAACTATGGCTACACCTTC. Translated: CAWRASGQGNYGYTF.

The chain is built from TRBV5-1 and TRBJ2-1, with 8 bases identical to TRBD2. V was clipped by 4 bases and J by 0 bases; unmatched bases: 6. CDR1 is SGHRS, CDR2 YFSETQ, per germline. The CDR3 runs to 16 residues. The CDR3: CASSRTSQSSYNEQFF. In DNA form, the CDR3 reads TGCGCCAGCAGCAGGACTAGCCAGAGCTCCTACAATGAGCAGTTCTTC.

A few counts support this clone. The chain employs TRBV29-1 and TRBJ1-2, with no clear D. CDR1 is SQVTM and CDR2 is ANQGSEA in the germline V gene. The V gene lost 6 bases and the J gene lost 8 bases, with 13 bases spanning the gap. The CDR3 covers 11 residues. The CDR3 loop is CSVPGTGGYTF. The CDR3 DNA reads TGCAGCGTACCGGGAACTGGAGGCTACACCTTC. The complete variable domain, with remaining parts taken from reference TRBV29-1 and TRBJ1-2, reads SAVISQKPSRDICQRGTSLTIQCQVDSQVTMMFWYRQQPGQSLTLIATANQGSEATYESGFVIDKFPISRPNLTFSTLTVSNMSPEDSSIYLCSVPGTGGYTFGSGTRLTVV.

The chain employs TRBV9 and TRBJ2-7, with a possible D match to TRBD1 (5 bases). Trimming removed 3 bases at V and 4 bases at J, with 5 bases between. The CDR3 covers 11 residues. Germline values: CDR1 SGDLS, CDR2 YYNGEE. The CDR3 nucleotides read TGTGCCAGCAGCGAGGGGTACGAGCAGTACTTC. Translation: CASSEGYEQYF.

This clone has a single count. The chain carries TRBV6-5 and TRBJ2-7; maybe TRBD1 (5 bases). V shed 7 bases and J shed 5 bases, with 18 bases lying between them. Germline-derived CDR1 and CDR2 are MNHEY and SVGAGI. There are 14 residues in the CDR3. This CDR3 reads CASNRQGGRNEQYF. CDR3 sequence (DNA): TGTGCCAGCAACCGTCAGGGCGGAAGAAACGAGCAGTACTTC.

The chain is built from TRBV6-4 and TRBJ2-7, with 8 bases that match TRBD2. There are 16 residues in the CDR3. J lost 2 bases, V lost 3 bases, and 9 bases had no gene match. Germline V CDR1 and CDR2: MRHNA, SNTAGT. As DNA, the CDR3 is TGTGCCAGCAGTGAGAGAGACCGGGGGGGTGCCTACGAGCAGTACTTC. Its translation: CASSERDRGGAYEQYF.

The rearrangement links TRBV6-1 to TRBJ2-7; no clear D gene. The V and J ends lost 4 bases and 0 bases respectively, with 13 bases between them. CDR1 and CDR2 from the germline V gene are MNHNS and SASEGT. CDR3 size: 15 residues. CDR3 in DNA: TGTGCCAGCAGTGGATTTTTCACCAGCTCCTACGAGCAGTACTTC. Its translation is CASSGFFTSSYEQYF.

The V call is TRBV4-2, the J call TRBJ1-1; D may be TRBD1 (6 bases). CDR1 is LGHNA, CDR2 YNFKEQ, per germline. CDR3 length: 13 residues. The V and J ends lost 2 bases and 6 bases respectively, with 10 bases between them. DNA for the CDR3: TGTGCCAGCAGCCAAAAACAGGGTGCTGAAGCTTTCTTT. It encodes CASSQKQGAEAFF.

This rearrangement joins TRBV4-1 to TRBJ1-2; D not certain. CDR1 and CDR2 from the germline V gene are MGHRA and YSYEKL. The CDR3 contains 13 residues. The V end lost 2 bases, the J end lost 5 bases, and 9 bases lay between the germline ends. The CDR3 region has the DNA TGCGCCAGCAGCCAAAAGGGAGGTTATGGCTACACCTTC. Translated: CASSQKGGYGYTF.

The rearrangement uses TRBV5-1 and TRBJ2-7; 7 bases match TRBD2. Germline CDR1 is SGHRS and CDR2 is YFSETQ. This CDR3 has 12 amino acids. V lost 4 bases and J lost 12; bases outside the gene matches: 10. CDR3 sequence (DNA): TGCGCCAGCAGCACTACTTCGGGGGGTACGTACTTC. Translated: CASSTTSGGTYF. Complete variable domain (other parts from reference TRBV5-1 and TRBJ2-7): KAGVTQTPRYLIKTRGQQVTLSCSPISGHRSVSWYQQTPGQGLQFLFEYFSETQRNKGNFPGRFSGRQFSNSRSEMNVSTLELGDSALYLCASSTTSGGTYFGPGTRLTVT.

The rearrangement links TRBV10-2 to TRBJ1-4, with 8 positions matching TRBD1. The CDR3 has 15 amino acids. With 3 bases clipped from V and 3 bases from J, the junction kept 3 bases outside the gene matches. Per germline, CDR1 WSHSY and CDR2 SAAADI. CDR3 DNA: TGCGCCAGCAGTGACAGGGGGCCGGCTAATGAAAAACTGTTTTTT. This codes for CASSDRGPANEKLFF.

This chain uses TRBV5-1 with TRBJ2-7, with D unclear. Germline CDR1 reads SGHRS; CDR2 reads YFSETQ. CDR3 length: 17 amino acids. V gave up 0 bases and J gave up 0 bases, with 16 bases separating them. In nucleotides, the CDR3 is TGCGCCAGCAGCTTGGATGGTTTGGGCCTCAGCTCCTACGAGCAGTACTTC. As protein: CASSLDGLGLSSYEQYF.

A few counts support this clone. CDR3 sequence (DNA): TGTGCCAGCAGCCTATCAAGGGGGGGTGAAAAACTGTTTTTT. This translates into CASSLSRGGEKLFF. The V gene is TRBV7-6, the J gene TRBJ1-4; a possible D gene is TRBD1 (6 bases). There are 14 residues in the CDR3. Trimming stripped 5 bases from V and 7 bases from J, with 14 bases between. Germline V gives CDR1 SGHVS, CDR2 FNYEAQ.

V gene TRBV9 combines with J gene TRBJ1-2; no clear D gene. There are 12 residues in the CDR3. Trimming cost V 0 bases and J 7 bases, with 7 bases left between them. Germline loops: CDR1 SGDLS, CDR2 YYNGEE. CDR3 sequence (DNA): TGTGCCAGCAGCGTAGGGCAGGTTGGCTACACCTTC. As protein: CASSVGQVGYTF.